Described below is a single TCR beta chain sequence and its context. Its cognate antigen is unknown. One end of the junction varies from germline; a read error may be responsible. The CDR3 length is 13 residues. CDR1 ENHRY and CDR2 SYGVKD come from the germline V gene. Blood RNA came from unsorted whole blood; germline DNA was also extracted. Infection with HBV was chronic in patients; they were treatment-naive. This record comes from a study of tumor-infiltrating lymphocytes in primary liver carcinoma. Study context: Tumors were staged T1-T3 N0M0 and measured roughly 4 to 10 cm across. Study findings and constraints: Paired tumor-adjacent and tumor-blood samples overlapped less than tumor region pairs did. Tumor tissue displayed a significantly greater top-250-clone fraction than blood (p = 0.039).

Researchers generated TCR beta cDNA from about 450 ng of total RNA, relying on a constant-region primer. Slightly modified ARM-PCR, run as three nested multiplex PCR rounds, produced the TCR beta libraries. Running 10 cycles apiece, the first two PCR rounds relied on TRBV1-TRBV30 forward primers together with a C-beta reverse primer. TCRdb processed the multiplex PCR reads anew with MiXCR; each CDR3 protein has one entry. The profile covers approximately 300,000 distinct CDR3 sequences, with approximately 65% appearing a single time and roughly 9% taken by the ten largest. The TCR comes from a man aged 35 to 55 with primary liver carcinoma and hepatitis B virus infection. Source material: peripheral blood. The rearrangement links TRBV10-3 to TRBJ1-2; D remains ambiguous. CDR3 sequence reads: CAIKEDADYGHTF. CDR3 sequence (DNA): TGTGCCATCAAGGAGGACGCGGACTATGGCCACACCTTC.